This TCR beta chain was identified during a study of T cell responses to AZD1222 COVID-19 vaccine. The CDR3 spans 16 residues. The V gene end was trimmed by 1 base and the J gene end by 2 bases; junction bases not matched to a gene: 1. Germline-derived CDR1 and CDR2 are LGHDT and YNNKEL (reference sequence). As for this clone: The antigen is undetermined.

Study outcomes and limitations: Baseline serology detected seropositivity in only five to seven AZD1222 recipients. The donors showed a predominance of white British ancestry and of females, with possible underestimation of clonal diversity. Spike-specific TCR breadth and depth went up after people got two AZD1222 doses. Repertoire samples came only from after the peak T cell response.

Libraries were prepared by immunoSEQ multiplex PCR; TCRdb keeps only in-frame clonotypes and omits some of them. This sample has 180,000 or so clones, with approximately 92% found just once. This sequence joins TRBV3-1 (or the pseudogene TRBV3-2) and TRBJ1-6; 8 nucleotides line up with TRBD1. This clonotype was obtained from an adult who received the MenACWY meningococcal vaccine as a control. The sample consisted of peripheral blood, taken 28 days after the second dose of the MenACWY control vaccine. For the CDR3, the DNA is TGTGCCAGCAGCCAAGGGACAGGGACCTATAATTCACCCCTCCACTTT. Protein: CASSQGTGTYNSPLHF.